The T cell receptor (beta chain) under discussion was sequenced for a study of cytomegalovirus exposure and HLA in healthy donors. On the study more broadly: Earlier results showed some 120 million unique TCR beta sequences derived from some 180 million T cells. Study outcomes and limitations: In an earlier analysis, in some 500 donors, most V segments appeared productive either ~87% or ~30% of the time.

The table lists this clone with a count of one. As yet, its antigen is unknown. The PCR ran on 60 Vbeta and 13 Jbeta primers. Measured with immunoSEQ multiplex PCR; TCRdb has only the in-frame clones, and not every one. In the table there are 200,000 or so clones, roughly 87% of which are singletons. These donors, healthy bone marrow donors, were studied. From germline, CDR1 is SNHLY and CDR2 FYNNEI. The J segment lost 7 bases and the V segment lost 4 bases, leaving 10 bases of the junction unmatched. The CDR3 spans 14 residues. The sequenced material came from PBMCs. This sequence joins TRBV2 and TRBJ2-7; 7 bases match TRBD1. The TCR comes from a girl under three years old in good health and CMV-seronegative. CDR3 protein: CASSVSRDSGEQYF. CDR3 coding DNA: TGTGCCAGCAGTGTATCGAGGGACAGTGGAGAGCAGTACTTC.